This TCR beta chain was captured by sequencing in a study of OX40 agonist ivuxolimab in advanced cancers. With respect to the entire study: The costimulatory receptor OX40 (CD134) was targeted by ivuxolimab, a fully human IgG2 agonistic monoclonal antibody. Intravenous ivuxolimab was administered to patients every 2 weeks at six dose levels: 0.01, 0.1, 0.3, 1.5, 3 and 10 mg/kg. Among the roughly 50 dose-escalation patients, roughly 20 had hepatocellular carcinoma, about 15 melanoma, 9 renal cell carcinoma and 9 head and neck cancer. A male proportion of around 81% and a mean age of 60 years, ranging from about 23 to 90, were recorded for the dose-escalation cohort. Prior anti-PD-1, anti-PD-L1 or anti-CTLA-4 therapy was permitted, and checkpoint inhibitors had been received by more than 35% of dose-escalation patients. Three dose-escalation patients achieved partial responses, one with hepatocellular carcinoma and two with cutaneous melanoma. Peripheral TCRbeta sequencing was intended to test whether TCR sequence diversity was altered and clonal T-cell expansion was caused by ivuxolimab. The paper reports the monotherapy dose-escalation portion (N of about 56 patients) of the phase I ivuxolimab trial.

For sequencing of the TCRbeta CDR3 region, genomic DNA was extracted from the sorted cells. The immunoSEQ Assay was used for sequencing of TCRbeta CDR3 regions. TCRdb re-hosts the immuneACCESS table, in-frame sequences only. Its copies lack some clones; in the studies checked, an unresolved V gene accounts for under half of them, and the cause for the rest is not known. The sample table lists about 100,000 clones, under 95% of them with a count of one. The ten largest clones take up roughly 0.66% of the sample. The trial excluded patients who had a history of autoimmune disease or who were on systemic immunosuppression. Peripheral blood for TCR sequencing was collected from all dose cohorts at baseline, on cycle 4 day 1, and on cycle 7 day 1. The samples were taken from a phase I, first-in-human, multicenter, open-label dose-escalation trial of ivuxolimab. Adults with locally advanced or metastatic melanoma, renal cell, hepatocellular, or head and neck squamous cell carcinoma were enrolled in the trial. Before TCR sequencing, CD4+ T cells and CD8+ T cells were sorted from peripheral blood as separate populations.

As to this clone: The specificity of this receptor is unknown. The sample holds no much larger clone one base away, and base qualities are not on file.

Broad study findings and their caveats: Low levels of normalized T-cell clonal expansion were also shown by some nonresponding patients. After ivuxolimab, more expanded clones were found on average in CD8+ T cells than in CD4+ T cells. The antigen specificity of the peripheral T cells that underwent clonal expansion was not determined. In the 0.1-3.0 mg/kg groups, partial responders had among the lowest normalized peripheral clonal expansion, particularly in CD8+ T cells. At doses from 0.1 to 3.0 mg/kg, clonal expansion was seen in both CD4+ and CD8+ blood T cells between baseline and week 6.

From a lookup of the germline V gene, CDR1 and CDR2 are MNHNS and SASEGT. Its CDR3 holds 10 amino acids, cysteine through phenylalanine. The read is trimmed to its CDR3 DNA, 30 bases read in frame from base 1. V and J are truncated by 7 bases and 4 bases respectively, leaving an intervening sequence of 2 bases. This chain is built from TRBV6-1 and TRBJ1-3; no D gene call is confident. The starting material was CD4+ or CD8+ T cells sorted from blood, obtained in a trial of the OX40 agonist ivuxolimab. The clonotype originates from an adult with an advanced solid tumor such as melanoma, head and neck, liver or kidney cancer. The CDR3: CASTGNTIYF. The nucleotide sequence is TGTGCCAGCACAGGAAACACCATATATTTT.